The table lists the clone carrying this T cell receptor beta chain with many counts. Its antigen is as yet unknown. This specimen comes from a study of T cell repertoires in cytomegalovirus infection. Turning to the study itself: Recently identified HLA-C-restricted and well-studied HLA-B-restricted CMV epitopes were used. Carrying CMV and the relevant HLA type showed in public TCR beta signatures.

The CDR3 loop spans 12 amino acids. Germline V gene data show CDR1 as MDHEN and CDR2 as SYDVKM. V lost 6 bases to trimming and J lost 3 bases, with 9 bases between them. One entry per CDR3 protein results from TCRdb running MiXCR on the reads. The sample has 300,000 or so distinct CDR3 sequences, approximately 25% seen once. Overall study results and limits: Dominant in the ex vivo response were TCR beta clonotypes restricted by HLA-C and specific for CMV.

This material consisted of cultured PBMCs, taken from culture after CMV antigen stimulation. This clonotype was obtained from a human donor in good health (CMV status not recorded). Some clones in this sample may be carry-over from other donors' samples. The genes are TRBV28 and TRBJ2-7; D not certain. The CDR3 DNA follows: TGTGCCAGCAGGGACCAGAGCTACGAGCAGTACTTC. Translated: CASRDQSYEQYF.